Shown below are 28 T cell receptor beta chains from a single sample sequenced in a study of metastatic and nonmetastatic thyroid tumors. TCRdb reassembled clones from the PCR reads with MiXCR. The data hold approximately 31,000 clones, with about 32% observed a single time. Every patient was untreated before thyroid surgery. The sequenced material came from blood. The receptor source for this set is a female donor with papillary thyroid cancer or a benign thyroid nodule (not recorded which). Some clones in this sample may be carry-over from other donors' samples.

About this clone itself: Germline and junction disagree at one end, which may indicate a read error. The rearrangement joins TRBV5-1 to TRBJ2-7; D remains ambiguous. CDR1 and CDR2 from the germline V gene are SGHRS and YFSETQ. The CDR3 totals 12 residues. The CDR3 region is CASSLAREEQYF. DNA for the CDR3: TGCGCCAGTAGCTTGGCCAGAGAGGAGCAGTACTTC.

This clone has at least ten counts. The CDR3 DNA reads TGTGCCAGCAGTTTAGGTGGGACAGATGATGAAAAACTGTTTTTT. This sequence encodes CASSLGGTDDEKLFF. This sequence joins TRBV12-3 or TRBV12-4 and TRBJ1-4; 7 bases fit TRBD1. J gave up 6 bases and V 1 base, and 5 bases lay outside the gene matches. CDR3 length: 15 residues.

This clone was recorded at least ten times. The same CDR3 arises from other DNA sequences in this sample as well. The CDR3, as DNA: TGTGCCTGGAGCTCCGGGACGGGGGGCGTCGGGGCTTTCTTT. Encoded protein: CAWSSGTGGVGAFF. The chain has TRBV30 and TRBJ1-1, with D possibly matching TRBD1 (6 bases). Germline CDR1 GTSNPN, CDR2 SVGIG (reference sequence). Trimming took off 3 bases at V and 11 bases at J, with 22 bases between the two ends. This CDR3 contains 14 residues.

This rearrangement joins TRBV12-3 or TRBV12-4 to TRBJ2-2; tentatively, D is TRBD2 (6 bases). CDR3 length equals 13 residues. V was shortened by 6 bases and J by 6 bases, with 11 bases between the two germline ends. CDR3 nucleotides: TGTGCCAGCAGCCAAACTAGCCCCGGGGAGCTGTTTTTT. Amino acid sequence: CASSQTSPGELFF.

This clone has a handful of counts. The V call is TRBV19, the J call TRBJ2-2; D ambiguous. Between the trimmed V and J ends, which lost 3 bases and 5 bases, there was a span of 16 bases. Germline values: CDR1 LNHDA, CDR2 SQIVND (reference sequence). This CDR3 comprises 16 residues. CDR3 sequence reads: CASSIFRGGWTGELFF. CDR3 coding DNA: TGTGCCAGTAGTATTTTTAGAGGCGGTTGGACCGGGGAGCTGTTTTTT.

The chain joins TRBV12-3 or TRBV12-4 to TRBJ2-7; no clear D. The CDR3 spans 15 residues. Trimming stripped 1 base from V and 3 bases from J, with 13 bases between. Here the CDR3 reads CASSLGRVIDYEQYF. The CDR3 DNA reads as TGTGCCAGCAGTTTAGGTAGAGTCATCGACTACGAGCAGTACTTC.

V is TRBV27 and J is TRBJ2-2, with a possible D match to TRBD2 (7 bases). Germline assignment: CDR1 MNHEY and CDR2 SMNVEV (reference sequence). The CDR3 contains 12 residues. V lost 3 bases to trimming and J lost 9 bases, with 8 bases between them. Here the CDR3 reads CASSLGGRELFF. The CDR3 region has the DNA TGTGCCAGCAGTTTGGGGGGGCGGGAGCTGTTTTTT.

This clone occurred many times. J is TRBJ2-7 and V is TRBV7-2, with 7 bases aligning to TRBD2. This CDR3 has 15 amino acids. V lost 0 bases, J lost 4 bases, and 6 bases stayed unmatched. Germline V gene lookup returns CDR1 SGHTA and CDR2 FQGNSA. The CDR3 sequence: CASSLAGGRRYEQYF. DNA for the CDR3: TGTGCCAGCAGCTTAGCCGGCGGGAGACGGTACGAGCAGTACTTC.

As to this clone: The junction and the germline gene differ at one end; a read error may be behind it. The chain links TRBV19 to TRBJ1-1; tentative D call: TRBD1 (6 bases). In germline, CDR1 is LNHDA, CDR2 SQIVND (reference sequence). The CDR3 sequence is 13 residues long. The CDR3 spells CASRTGLNSEAFF. The CDR3 DNA follows: TGTGCCAGTCGCACAGGGTTGAACAGTGAAGCTTTCTTT.

Details on this clone: A read error may produce the germline difference seen at one junction end. V is TRBV4-2 and J is TRBJ1-1; D is unresolved. The CDR3 runs 14 residues. Germline V gene data show CDR1 as LGHNA and CDR2 as YNFKEQ. This chain's CDR3 is CASSQDGMNTEALF. CDR3 nucleotides: TGTGCCAGCAGCCAGGACGGGATGAACACTGAAGCTTTATTT.

This clone was found a few times. The V gene is TRBV6-1, the J gene TRBJ2-2; D might be TRBD1 (6 bases). The CDR3 totals 13 residues. Trimming shortened V by 7 bases and J by 3 bases, and 9 bases separated the two germline ends. Germline values: CDR1 MNHNS, CDR2 SASEGT. This CDR3 reads CASNTGHTGELFF. CDR3 coding DNA: TGTGCCAGCAATACAGGGCACACCGGGGAGCTGTTTTTT.

The rearrangement links TRBV5-4 to TRBJ2-1; 7 bases fit TRBD2. Germline V gene sequence: CDR1 SGHNT, CDR2 YYREEE (reference sequence). This CDR3 has 16 residues. V was pared by 3 bases and J by 8 bases, with 14 bases of the junction left unmatched. Written as DNA, the CDR3 is TGTGCCAGCAGCTGGCGGCCGCGGGAGACGGGGGATGAGCAGTTCTTC. Amino acids: CASSWRPRETGDEQFF.

Many counts were recorded for this clone. For the CDR3, the DNA is TGTGCCAGCACTATAATAGCGGGAGGCTACAATGAGCAGTTCTTC. Translating gives CASTIIAGGYNEQFF. The chain combines TRBV6-1 with TRBJ2-1, with 10 positions matching TRBD2. Germline lookup yields CDR1 MNHNS and CDR2 SASEGT. The length of the CDR3 is 15 residues. The V and J ends lost 7 bases and 3 bases, in that order; junction bases with no gene match: 6.

This clone was detected only a few times. A read error may produce the germline difference seen at one junction end. The chain recombines TRBV7-2 with TRBJ1-5; D is unclear. The germline CDR1 and CDR2 sequences are SGHTA and FQGNSA. The CDR3 runs to 14 residues. The chain's CDR3 is CASSSGFSNQPQHF. CDR3 in DNA: TGTGCCAGCAGCTCCGGGTTTAGCAATCAGCCCCAACATTTT.

This clone was recorded many times. The rearrangement links TRBV10-1 to TRBJ2-2, with TRBD1 identical over 10 bases. The CDR3 is made up of 17 amino acids. The germline gives CDR1 WNHNN, CDR2 SYGVQD (reference sequence). J gave up 6 bases and V 6 bases, and 13 bases lay outside the gene matches. CDR3: CASSLGGQGRFAGELFF. CDR3 DNA sequence: TGCGCCAGCAGCCTTGGGGGACAGGGGCGGTTCGCCGGGGAGCTGTTTTTT.

This clone occurred many times. The chain carries TRBV27 and TRBJ2-7; 7 nucleotides agree with TRBD1. This CDR3 has 15 residues. The germline gives CDR1 MNHEY, CDR2 SMNVEV (reference sequence). The J segment lost 6 bases and the V segment lost 8 bases, leaving 16 bases of the junction unmatched. DNA of the CDR3: TGTGCCAGCGACAGGGAATATCGGTACGGGGCCGAGCAGTACTTC. It specifies CASDREYRYGAEQYF.

The table lists this clone with many counts. Given a much more abundant clone one base away, this may be a read error. This sample also contains other DNA sequences that code for the same CDR3. This rearrangement joins TRBV30 to TRBJ1-2; D is uncertain. The CDR3 length is 10 residues. Germline V lookup: CDR1 GTSNPN, CDR2 SVGIG (reference sequence). CDR3 residues: CAWVGEGPTF. In DNA, the CDR3 is TGTGCCTGGGTCGGTGAAGGCCCGACCTTT.

This clone was found many times. The CDR3 sequence: CSASGLAGETQYF. CDR3 in DNA: TGCAGTGCTAGTGGTCTAGCGGGAGAGACCCAGTACTTC. The rearrangement joins TRBV20-1 to TRBJ2-5; TRBD2 aligns across 8 bases. Germline CDR1 is DFQATT and CDR2 is SNEGSKA (reference sequence). The V segment lost 3 bases and the J segment 4 bases; nucleotides outside the gene matches: 4. The CDR3 totals 13 residues.

This clone was detected ten times or more. The chain couples TRBV27 to TRBJ2-2; no clear D gene. The germline gives CDR1 MNHEY, CDR2 SMNVEV (reference sequence). This CDR3 region has 14 residues. V lost 5 bases and J 3 bases, leaving 10 bases between the germline ends. CDR3 protein: CASSPGIYTGELFF. As DNA, the CDR3 is TGTGCCAGCAGTCCTGGGATTTACACCGGGGAGCTGTTTTTT.

In this sample, this clone turned up many times. V and J are TRBV20-1 and TRBJ2-1; D is possibly TRBD1 (8 bases). This CDR3 contains 14 residues. Trimming shortened V by 2 bases and J by 9 bases, and 17 bases separated the two germline ends. Germline-derived CDR1 and CDR2 are DFQATT and SNEGSKA (reference sequence). This chain's CDR3 is CSARYAQGEGEQFF. CDR3 in DNA: TGCAGTGCTAGATACGCACAGGGGGAGGGTGAGCAGTTCTTC.

This clone showed up many times. V usage is TRBV4-3 and J usage is TRBJ1-3; D is undetermined. Germline CDR1 LGHNA, CDR2 YSLEER. CDR3 length: 15 amino acids. V was cut by 1 base and J by 2 bases, with 9 bases left in between. CDR3 loop: CASSQGRGAGNTIYF. The CDR3, as DNA: TGCGCCAGCAGCCAAGGACGTGGGGCTGGAAACACCATATATTTT.

The rearrangement links TRBV9 to TRBJ1-3; maybe TRBD1 (5 bases). Germline CDR1 and CDR2: SGDLS and YYNGEE. V lost 3 bases and J 0 bases, leaving 13 bases between the germline ends. CDR3 size: 16 residues. DNA of the CDR3: TGTGCCAGCAGCGCCGACAGTTCTTTCTCTGGAAACACCATATATTTT. This encodes CASSADSSFSGNTIYF.

The rearrangement uses TRBV6-4 and TRBJ2-3, with 9 bases identical to TRBD1. Germline loops: CDR1 MRHNA, CDR2 SNTAGT. The CDR3 runs to 14 residues. J gave up 1 base and V 4 bases, and 0 bases lay outside the gene matches. CDR3 DNA sequence: TGTGCCAGCAGTGGGACAGGGGGCACAGATACGCAGTATTTT. It yields the protein CASSGTGGTDTQYF.

This clone was observed at least ten times. One end of the junction varies from germline; a read error may be responsible. This rearrangement joins TRBV5-6 to TRBJ2-7, with D hard to call. The length of the CDR3 is 12 residues. In germline, CDR1 is SGHDT, CDR2 YYEEEE. CDR3 bases: TGTGCCAGCAGCCCAGGACCAGCTAATAGGGACTTC. This gives the protein CASSPGPANRDF.

This rearrangement joins TRBV6-4 to TRBJ1-2; a weak D match, TRBD1 (5 bases). The CDR3 loop spans 14 amino acids. V was pared by 6 bases and J by 5 bases, with 16 bases between. The germline CDR1 and CDR2 sequences are MRHNA and SNTAGT. Written as DNA, the CDR3 is TGTGCCAGCAGCCCGGGGGGTCCGGCATATGGCTACACCTTC. Translated: CASSPGGPAYGYTF.

This clone was recorded at least ten times. The chain is built from TRBV28 and TRBJ2-5; D might be TRBD1 or TRBD2, each matching 5 bases. Between the trimmed V and J ends, which lost 5 bases and 4 bases, there was a span of 14 bases. The CDR3 contains 14 residues. Germline CDR1 reads MDHEN; CDR2 reads SYDVKM. The CDR3 DNA is TGTGCCAGCAGTCGAATGCAGGGACGAGAGACCCAGTACTTC. Protein: CASSRMQGRETQYF.

V gene TRBV9 combines with J gene TRBJ2-3, with D uncertain. CDR3 length: 15 amino acids. Per the germline V gene, CDR1 is SGDLS and CDR2 is YYNGEE. Trimming stripped 4 bases from V and 0 bases from J, with 12 bases between. The CDR3 region has the DNA TGTGCCAGCAGCCCGTCGAGAGGTAGCACAGATACGCAGTATTTT. Amino acid sequence: CASSPSRGSTDTQYF.

Within the sample, this clone is medium-sized. V and J are TRBV6-1 and TRBJ2-5, with 12 nucleotides matching TRBD2. The CDR3 has 15 amino acids. J was trimmed by 2 bases and V by 2 bases; bases with no gene match: 0. Germline values: CDR1 MNHNS, CDR2 SASEGT. Here the CDR3 reads CASSELAGGQETQYF. The CDR3 DNA is TGTGCCAGCAGTGAACTAGCGGGAGGGCAAGAGACCCAGTACTTC.